Presented here are 13 T cell receptor beta chains from one specimen sequenced in a study of blood T cells in healthy people across ages. For the second PCR, which ran for about 6 to 11 cycles, a sample-barcoded 5' primer and a J-beta primer mix were used. TCRdb reprocessed the 5' RACE reads with MiXCR, giving one entry per CDR3 protein. The data show roughly 1.7 million distinct CDR3 sequences, with roughly 30% seen just once and approximately 10% held by the top ten. Sequenced: blood. These receptors were collected from a woman aged 25 to 39 in good health.

The rearrangement links TRBV28 to TRBJ1-2; D uncertain. Germline V gene lookup returns CDR1 MDHEN and CDR2 SYDVKM. The CDR3 totals 14 residues. V was pared by 7 bases and J by 1 base, with 13 bases between. The CDR3 loop is CASKLFGSNYGYTF. The CDR3, as DNA: TGTGCCAGCAAGTTGTTTGGCAGTAACTATGGCTACACCTTC.

The sample holds a few counts of this clonotype. The chain carries TRBV7-9 and TRBJ2-7; D might be TRBD2 (6 bases). The CDR3 length is 15 residues. V gave up 2 bases and J gave up 4 bases, with 15 bases separating them. Germline CDR1 SEHNR, CDR2 FQNEAQ (reference sequence). CDR3 sequence: CASSLWRPGGYEQYF. The CDR3 bases are TGTGCCAGCAGCTTATGGAGACCCGGGGGATACGAGCAGTACTTC.

This clonotype was detected only a few times. This chain links TRBV14 with TRBJ2-3; D unresolved. CDR1 and CDR2 (germline): SGHDN, FVKESK. The V gene lost 0 bases and the J gene lost 8 bases, with 9 bases spanning the gap. The CDR3 is 13 residues long. In DNA, the CDR3 is TGTGCCAGCAGCCAAGATTTCGAGAGTACGCAGTATTTT. This translates into CASSQDFESTQYF.

This clonotype showed up just a few times. The junction does not match germline at one end; this may be a read error. The genes are TRBV29-1 and TRBJ2-5; unclear D gene. The better agreement between TRBJ2-7 and the DNA end casts doubt on the J call. There are 12 residues in the CDR3. In germline, CDR1 is SQVTM, CDR2 ANQGSEA. The DNA of the CDR3 is TGCAACGTTGATTTACAGTCGGGCGAGCAGTACTTC. Encoded protein: CNVDLQSGEQYF.

This chain links TRBV4-1 with TRBJ2-7; 8 bases map to TRBD1. Trimming removed 1 base from V and 3 bases from J; junction bases left unmatched: 5. The CDR3 has 15 residues. Germline V gene data show CDR1 as MGHRA and CDR2 as YSYEKL. CDR3 coding DNA: TGCGCCAGCAGCCAAGCGTGGACAGGGTTCTACGAGCAGTACTTC. Residues: CASSQAWTGFYEQYF.

The V call is TRBV12-5, the J call TRBJ2-3; tentative D call: TRBD2 (5 bases). With 0 bases removed from V and 3 bases from J, the gap between germline ends came to 19 bases. CDR1 is LGHNT and CDR2 is FRNRAP in the germline V gene. The CDR3 is made up of 18 amino acids. The CDR3 DNA follows: TGTGCTAGTGGTTTGGTACCGTTGAGTGGGCCGGGGACAGATACGCAGTATTTT. Translation gives CASGLVPLSGPGTDTQYF.

This chain links TRBV5-4 with TRBJ2-1; 9 nucleotides match TRBD1. Germline-derived CDR1 and CDR2 are SGHNT and YYREEE (reference sequence). The V gene end was trimmed by 3 bases and the J gene end by 9 bases; junction bases not matched to a gene: 10. The CDR3 length is 15 residues. CDR3 protein: CASSSIRDRASEQFF. CDR3 nucleotides: TGTGCCAGCAGCTCGATCCGGGACAGGGCTAGTGAGCAGTTCTTC. Full variable domain (outside the CDR3, taken from reference TRBV5-4 and TRBJ2-1): ETGVTQSPTHLIKTRGQQVTLRCSSQSGHNTVSWYQQALGQGPQFIFQYYREEENGRGNFPPRFSGLQFPNYSSELNVNALELDDSALYLCASSSIRDRASEQFFGPGTRLTVL.

This chain joins TRBV2 and TRBJ2-3, with 14 bases lining up with TRBD2. Germline trimming cut 3 bases from V and 4 bases from J; bases unmatched to any gene: 3. Germline V CDR1 and CDR2: SNHLY, FYNNEI. The CDR3 is 16 residues long. CDR3 protein: CASSDVTSGRADTQYF. CDR3 sequence (DNA): TGTGCCAGCAGTGACGTGACTAGCGGGAGGGCAGATACGCAGTATTTT. Combining the CDR3 with reference TRBV2 and TRBJ2-3 gives the whole variable domain EPEVTQTPSHQVTQMGQEVILRCVPISNHLYFYWYRQILGQKVEFLVSFYNNEISEKSEIFDDQFSVERPDGSNFTLKIRSTKLEDSAMYFCASSDVTSGRADTQYFGPGTRLTVL.

CDR3 DNA sequence: TGTGCCAGCAGCCCCCAGCGGGGGCCCAGCTCCTACGAGCAGTACTTC. This sequence encodes CASSPQRGPSSYEQYF. This chain connects TRBV7-9 to TRBJ2-7; 8 bases line up with TRBD2. With V trimmed by 5 bases and J by 0 bases, 9 bases remained unmatched. Germline CDR1 SEHNR, CDR2 FQNEAQ (reference sequence). The CDR3 is made up of 16 amino acids.

This clonotype was counted a few times. This chain uses TRBV24-1 with TRBJ2-7; possible D gene TRBD2, 5 bases. This CDR3 is built from 15 residues. V was shortened by 4 bases and J by 1 base, with 13 bases between the two germline ends. The germline V gene encodes CDR1 KGHDR and CDR2 SFDVKD. The CDR3, as DNA: TGTGCCACCAGTGACTCTTCCGGGGAATCCTACGAGCAGTACTTC. Protein product: CATSDSSGESYEQYF.

This clonotype occurred a few times. The genes are TRBV7-9 and TRBJ2-2; TRBD2 might be the D (6 bases). V was cut by 4 bases and J by 1 base, with 13 bases left in between. The CDR3 contains 16 residues. CDR1 SEHNR and CDR2 FQNEAQ come from the germline V gene (reference sequence). The CDR3 sequence: CASSSFGGKNTGELFF. CDR3 nucleotide sequence: TGTGCCAGCAGCTCCTTTGGGGGGAAGAACACCGGGGAGCTGTTTTTT.

In this sample, this clonotype turned up a few times. The V call is TRBV7-2, the J call TRBJ1-6; D remains unclear. The CDR3 loop spans 13 amino acids. V was pared by 5 bases and J by 13 bases, with 15 bases between. The V gene's germline CDR1 is SGHTA and CDR2 FQGNSA. The CDR3 nucleotides are TGTGCCAGCAGCCGCGGAGTCCTGGAGCCCCTCCACTTT. The encoded protein is CASSRGVLEPLHF.

Points on this clonotype: A read error is possible here, since a much larger clone lies one base away. Without the conserved terminal phenylalanine or tryptophan, this CDR3 likely stems from a read error. The chain joins TRBV7-3 to TRBJ2-5; tentatively, D is TRBD1 (5 bases). V was trimmed by 5 bases and J by 5 bases, leaving 12 bases between them. The germline V gene has CDR1 SGHTA and CDR2 FQGTGA. The CDR3 covers 13 residues. CDR3 protein: CASSRGASETQYL. CDR3 sequence (DNA): TGTGCCAGCAGCCGTGGGGCTTCCGAGACCCAGTACCTC.